The text below deals with one TCR beta chain. The data were taken from a study of blood T cell repertoires in COVID-19. Turning to the study itself: Acute-phase and convalescent COVID-19 samples originated in the United States, Italy and Spain. The analysed material was cDNA or gDNA that came from T cells, B-cell-depleted T cells, or PBMCs.

Authors' processing steps: Reference gene primer amplification gave nucleated cell count estimates. Only in-frame clones appear in the TCRdb table, and some are missing; sequencing was by immunoSEQ multiplex PCR. The D gene and trimming were derived from the DNA, and the V and J assignments and clone size from that table. The data contain about 110,000 clones, around nine tenths of them singletons. This TCR derives from a woman aged 45-59 years with acute or convalescent COVID-19. Sequenced input: peripheral blood.

CDR3 loop: CAIPTWDSDTGELFF. In DNA form, the CDR3 reads TGTGCCATCCCGACGTGGGACAGTGACACCGGGGAGCTGTTTTTT. The chain employs TRBV7-9 and TRBJ2-2, with 7 bases aligning to TRBD1. The CDR3 is 15 residues long. Looked up from germline, CDR1 is SEHNR and CDR2 is FQNEAQ (reference sequence). V lost 10 bases to trimming and J lost 3 bases; unmatched junction nucleotides: 11.